Many counts were recorded for the clone carrying this T cell receptor beta chain. The source of the sample is a study of spatial heterogeneity in lung cancer. Time point specified: sample taken at primary tumor resection. Sequencing was performed on whole RNA extracted from tumor and nontumor lung tissue, or from frozen PBMC, and the material was left unsorted. A unique molecular identifier was attached to every TCR cDNA molecule. TCRdb used MiXCR to reprocess the 5' RACE reads, holding one entry per CDR3 protein. This table holds 24,000 or so distinct CDR3 sequences, approximately 3% found once. Germline V lookup: CDR1 LNHDA, CDR2 SQIVND (reference sequence). The CDR3 runs to 13 residues. Trimming took off 10 bases at V and 6 bases at J, with 15 bases between the two ends.

The sequence came from a female donor with early-stage non-small cell lung cancer. The gene calls are TRBV19 and TRBJ2-2; D may be TRBD2 (6 bases). The source was PBMCs, collected at surgery. The CDR3 nucleotides are TGTGCCACCCAGGGCCGGAGGGCCGGGGAGCTGTTTTTT. Translating gives CATQGRRAGELFF.